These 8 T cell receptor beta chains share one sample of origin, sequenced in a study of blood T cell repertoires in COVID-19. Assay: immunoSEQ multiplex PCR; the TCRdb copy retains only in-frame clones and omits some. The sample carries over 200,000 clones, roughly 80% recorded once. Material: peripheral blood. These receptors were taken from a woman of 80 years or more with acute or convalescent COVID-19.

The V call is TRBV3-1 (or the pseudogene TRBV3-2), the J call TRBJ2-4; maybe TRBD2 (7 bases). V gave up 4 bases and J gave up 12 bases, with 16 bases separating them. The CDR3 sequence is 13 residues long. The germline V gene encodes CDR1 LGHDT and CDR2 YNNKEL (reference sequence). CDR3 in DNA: TGTGCCAGCAGCCCGAGCCAGGGGAGGGATCAGTACTTC. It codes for CASSPSQGRDQYF.

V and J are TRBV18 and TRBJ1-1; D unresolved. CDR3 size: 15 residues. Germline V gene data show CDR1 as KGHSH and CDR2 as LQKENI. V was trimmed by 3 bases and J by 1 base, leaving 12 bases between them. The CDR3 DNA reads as TGTGCCAGCTCACCCTTTGGGAGGGAGAACACTGAAGCTTTCTTT. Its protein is CASSPFGRENTEAFF.

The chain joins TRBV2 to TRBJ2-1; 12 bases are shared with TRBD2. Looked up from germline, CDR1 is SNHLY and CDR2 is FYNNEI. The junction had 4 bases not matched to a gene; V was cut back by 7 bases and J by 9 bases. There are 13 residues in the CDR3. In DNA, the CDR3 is TGTGCCAGCAACCCTAGCGGGGGGGGTGAGCAGTTCTTC. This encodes CASNPSGGGEQFF.

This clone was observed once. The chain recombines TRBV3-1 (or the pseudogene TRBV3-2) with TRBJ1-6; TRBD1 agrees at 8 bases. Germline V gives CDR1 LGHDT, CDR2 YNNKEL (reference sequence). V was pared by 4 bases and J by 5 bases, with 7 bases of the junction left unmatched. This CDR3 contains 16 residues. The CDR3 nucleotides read TGTGCCAGCAGCCCTGGACAGGGCGTTAATAATTCACCCCTCCACTTT. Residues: CASSPGQGVNNSPLHF.

In DNA, the CDR3 is TGTGCCAGCAGCTTCTCCGGGACACGACTCTCTGGGGCCAACGTCCTGACTTTC. This gives the protein CASSFSGTRLSGANVLTF. V gene TRBV11-2 combines with J gene TRBJ2-6; possibly TRBD1 for D (6 bases). V lost 3 bases, J lost 0 bases, and 15 bases lay in between. The CDR3 contains 18 residues. Germline V gene sequence: CDR1 SGHAT, CDR2 FQNNGV.

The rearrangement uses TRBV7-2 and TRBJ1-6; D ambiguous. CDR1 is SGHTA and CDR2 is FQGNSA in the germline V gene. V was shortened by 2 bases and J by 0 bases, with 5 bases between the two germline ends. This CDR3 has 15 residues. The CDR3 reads CASSLYFSYNSPLHF. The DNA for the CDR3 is TGTGCCAGCAGCTTATACTTCTCCTATAATTCACCCCTCCACTTT.

CDR3 DNA: TGTGCCAGCAGCGCCTTCCAGGGGGAAGAGACCCAGTACTTC. This codes for CASSAFQGEETQYF. The chain has TRBV9 and TRBJ2-5, with TRBD1 matching over 7 bases. The CDR3 has 14 amino acids. V gave up 3 bases and J gave up 3 bases; unmatched junction bases: 5. Germline-derived CDR1 and CDR2 are SGDLS and YYNGEE.

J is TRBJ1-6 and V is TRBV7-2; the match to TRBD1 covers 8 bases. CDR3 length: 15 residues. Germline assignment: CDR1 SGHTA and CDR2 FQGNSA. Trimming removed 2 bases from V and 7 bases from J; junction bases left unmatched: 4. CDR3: CASSLIPGGNSPLHF. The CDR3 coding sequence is TGTGCCAGCAGCTTAATCCCAGGGGGCAATTCACCCCTCCACTTT.